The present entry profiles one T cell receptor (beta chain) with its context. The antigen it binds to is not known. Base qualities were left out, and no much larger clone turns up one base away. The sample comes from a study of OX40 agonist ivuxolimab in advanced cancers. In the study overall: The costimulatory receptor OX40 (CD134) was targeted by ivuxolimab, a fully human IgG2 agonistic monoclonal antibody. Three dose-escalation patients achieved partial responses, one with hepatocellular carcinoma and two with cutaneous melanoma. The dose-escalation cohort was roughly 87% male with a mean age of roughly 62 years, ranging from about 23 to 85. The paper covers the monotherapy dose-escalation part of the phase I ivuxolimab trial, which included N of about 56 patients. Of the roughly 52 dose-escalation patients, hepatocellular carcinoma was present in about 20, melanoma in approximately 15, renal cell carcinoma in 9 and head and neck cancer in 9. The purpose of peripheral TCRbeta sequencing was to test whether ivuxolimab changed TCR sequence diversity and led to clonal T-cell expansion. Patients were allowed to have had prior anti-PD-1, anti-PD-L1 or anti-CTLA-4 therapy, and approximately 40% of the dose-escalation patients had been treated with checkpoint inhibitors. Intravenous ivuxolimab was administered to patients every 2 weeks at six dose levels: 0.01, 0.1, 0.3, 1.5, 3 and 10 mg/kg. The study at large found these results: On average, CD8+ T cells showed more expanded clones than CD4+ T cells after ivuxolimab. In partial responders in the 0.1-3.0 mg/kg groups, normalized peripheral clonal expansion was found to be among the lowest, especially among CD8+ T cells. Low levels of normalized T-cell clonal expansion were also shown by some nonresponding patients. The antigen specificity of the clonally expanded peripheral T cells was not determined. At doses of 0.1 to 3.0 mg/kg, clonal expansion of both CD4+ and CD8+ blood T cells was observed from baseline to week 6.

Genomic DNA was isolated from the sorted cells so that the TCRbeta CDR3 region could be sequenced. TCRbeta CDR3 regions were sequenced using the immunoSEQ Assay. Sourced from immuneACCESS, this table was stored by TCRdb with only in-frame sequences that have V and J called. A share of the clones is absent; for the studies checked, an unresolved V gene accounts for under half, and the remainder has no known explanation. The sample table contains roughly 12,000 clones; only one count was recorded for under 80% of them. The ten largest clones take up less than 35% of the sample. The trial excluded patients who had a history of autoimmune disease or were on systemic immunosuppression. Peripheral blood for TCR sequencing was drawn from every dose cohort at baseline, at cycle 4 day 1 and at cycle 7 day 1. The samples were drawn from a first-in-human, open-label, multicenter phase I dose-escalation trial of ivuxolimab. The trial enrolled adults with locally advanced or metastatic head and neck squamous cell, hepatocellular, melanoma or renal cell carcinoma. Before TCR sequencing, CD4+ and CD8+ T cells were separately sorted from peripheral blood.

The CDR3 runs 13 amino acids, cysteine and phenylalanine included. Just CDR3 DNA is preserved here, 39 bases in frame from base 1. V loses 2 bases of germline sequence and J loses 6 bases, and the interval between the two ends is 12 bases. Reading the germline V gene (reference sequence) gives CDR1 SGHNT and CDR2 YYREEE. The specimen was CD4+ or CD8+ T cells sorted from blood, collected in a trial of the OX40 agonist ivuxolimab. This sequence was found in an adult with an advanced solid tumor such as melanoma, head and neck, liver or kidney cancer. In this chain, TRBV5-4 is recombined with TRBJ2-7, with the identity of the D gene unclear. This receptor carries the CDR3 CASSFGHPSEQYF. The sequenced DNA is TGTGCCAGCAGCTTTGGCCACCCTTCCGAGCAGTACTTC.